This T cell receptor (beta chain) comes out of a study of CD8 T cells in ankylosing spondylitis. Findings of the study overall: Ankylosing spondylitis blood appeared to carry a characteristic TCR beta motif of roughly 8 highly homologous variants. In reactive arthritis synovial fluid and blood, some motif variants had been reported before. Matched ankylosing spondylitis synovial fluid reportedly showed significant enrichment of disease-linked clones.

Germline CDR1 reads SGHAT; CDR2 reads FQNNGV. The CDR3 is made up of 19 amino acids. Trimming removed 1 base from V and 2 bases from J; junction bases left unmatched: 15. A word on this clonotype: What it binds is not known.

MiXCR, run by TCRdb on the 5' RACE reads, gives a single entry per CDR3 protein. The sample contains about 840,000 distinct CDR3 sequences, 12% of which appear only once. The specimen was blood, either unsorted or a sorted T cell fraction (not recorded which). The chain employs TRBV11-2 and TRBJ2-7; 9 bases map to TRBD1. The TCR was taken from a male donor with ankylosing spondylitis. As DNA, the CDR3 is TGTGCCAGCAGCTTAGGGGACAGGGACTATACAGACTCCACCTACGAGCAGTACTTC. Translated: CASSLGDRDYTDSTYEQYF.